This TCR beta chain was identified during a study of T-cell memory formation after mild COVID-19. As to this clonotype: Its antigen is not known.

Whole-study results and caveats: Day 15 to 85 contracting clones showed balanced CD4/CD8; later expanders leaned CD4+.

In germline, CDR1 is MGHRA, CDR2 YSYEKL. CDR3 length: 12 amino acids. V shed 4 bases and J shed 5 bases, with 6 bases lying between them. TCRdb recomputed calls from the 5' RACE reads with MiXCR, one row per CDR3 protein. The sample contains around 450,000 distinct CDR3 sequences, 20% to 25% of which appear only once. This TCR derives from an adult woman who had mild COVID-19 (a few samples of this study predate the infection). Cell type and time point are not known. The rearrangement links TRBV4-1 to TRBJ2-4; D is unclear. Specimen: PBMCs or a T cell subset sorted from them (not recorded which). The CDR3 region has the DNA TGCGCCAGCAGCCGATTCGAAAACATTCAGTACTTC. This codes for CASSRFENIQYF.